This TCR beta chain was identified in a study of technical replicates of blood from several donors. The V segment lost 8 bases and the J segment 6 bases; nucleotides outside the gene matches: 13. Germline V gene data show CDR1 as ENHRY and CDR2 as SYGVKD. This CDR3 is 17 amino acids long. Profiling relied on immunoSEQ multiplex PCR, and the TCRdb table lists in-frame clones only, not all of them. Of some 50,000 clones detected, 90% to 95% appear once; the ten largest clones hold roughly 0.22%. Sequences were obtained from T cells isolated from PBMCs. The TCR was taken from a human donor in good health. The chain uses TRBV10-3 and TRBJ2-7; 16 nucleotides agree with TRBD2. The CDR3 DNA reads as TGTGCCATCTCTCCGGGACTAGCGGGAGGGAGTGAGGGCGAGCAGTACTTC. This encodes CAISPGLAGGSEGEQYF.